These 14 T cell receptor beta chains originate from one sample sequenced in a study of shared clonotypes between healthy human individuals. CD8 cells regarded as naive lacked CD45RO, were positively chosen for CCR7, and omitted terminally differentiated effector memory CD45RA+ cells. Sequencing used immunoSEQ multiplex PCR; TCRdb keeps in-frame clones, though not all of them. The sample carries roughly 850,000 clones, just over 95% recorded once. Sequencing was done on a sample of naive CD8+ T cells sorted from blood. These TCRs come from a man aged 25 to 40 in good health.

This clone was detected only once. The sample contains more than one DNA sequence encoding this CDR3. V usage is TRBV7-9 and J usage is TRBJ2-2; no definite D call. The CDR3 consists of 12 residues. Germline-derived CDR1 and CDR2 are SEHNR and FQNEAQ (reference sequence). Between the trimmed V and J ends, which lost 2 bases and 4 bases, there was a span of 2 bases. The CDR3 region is CASSLLTGELFF. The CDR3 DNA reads TGTGCCAGCAGCTTACTCACCGGGGAGCTGTTTTTT. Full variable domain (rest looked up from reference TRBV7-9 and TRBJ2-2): DTGVSQNPRHKITKRGQNVTFRCDPISEHNRLYWYRQTLGQGPEFLTYFQNEAQLEKSRLLSDRFSAERPKGSFSTLEIQRTEQGDSAMYLCASSLLTGELFFGEGSRLTVL.

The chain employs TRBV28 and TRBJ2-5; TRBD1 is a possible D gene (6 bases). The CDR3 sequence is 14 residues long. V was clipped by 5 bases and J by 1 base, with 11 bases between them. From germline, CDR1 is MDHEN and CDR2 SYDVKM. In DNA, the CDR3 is TGTGCCAGCAGTATAGGACAGAGCCAAGAGACCCAGTACTTC. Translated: CASSIGQSQETQYF.

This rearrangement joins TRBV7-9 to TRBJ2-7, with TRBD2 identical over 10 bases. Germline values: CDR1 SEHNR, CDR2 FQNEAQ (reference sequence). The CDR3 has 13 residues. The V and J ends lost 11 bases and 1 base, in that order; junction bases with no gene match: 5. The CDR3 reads CAASGSSSYEQYF. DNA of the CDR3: TGTGCCGCTAGCGGGAGCAGTTCCTACGAGCAGTACTTC. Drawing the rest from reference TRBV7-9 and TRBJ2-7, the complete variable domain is DTGVSQNPRHKITKRGQNVTFRCDPISEHNRLYWYRQTLGQGPEFLTYFQNEAQLEKSRLLSDRFSAERPKGSFSTLEIQRTEQGDSAMYLCAASGSSSYEQYFGPGTRLTVT.

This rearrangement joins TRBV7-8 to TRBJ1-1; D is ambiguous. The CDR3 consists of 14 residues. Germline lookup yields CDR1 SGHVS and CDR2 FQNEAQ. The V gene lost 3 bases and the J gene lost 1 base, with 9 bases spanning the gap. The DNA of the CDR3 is TGTGCCAGCAGCTTTAGGTCAGGGAACACTGAAGCTTTCTTT. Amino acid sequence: CASSFRSGNTEAFF.

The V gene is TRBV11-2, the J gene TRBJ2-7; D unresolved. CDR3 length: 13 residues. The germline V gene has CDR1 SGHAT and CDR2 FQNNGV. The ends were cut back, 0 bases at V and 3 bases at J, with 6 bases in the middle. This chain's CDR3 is CASSLENVYEQYF. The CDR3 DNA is TGTGCCAGCAGCTTAGAGAACGTCTACGAGCAGTACTTC.

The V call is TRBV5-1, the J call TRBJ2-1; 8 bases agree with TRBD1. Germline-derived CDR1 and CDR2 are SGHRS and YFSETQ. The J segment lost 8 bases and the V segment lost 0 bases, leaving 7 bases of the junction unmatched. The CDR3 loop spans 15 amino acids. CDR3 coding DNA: TGCGCCAGCAGCTTGGTTGGACAGGGTTTGTATGAGCAGTTCTTC. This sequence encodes CASSLVGQGLYEQFF.

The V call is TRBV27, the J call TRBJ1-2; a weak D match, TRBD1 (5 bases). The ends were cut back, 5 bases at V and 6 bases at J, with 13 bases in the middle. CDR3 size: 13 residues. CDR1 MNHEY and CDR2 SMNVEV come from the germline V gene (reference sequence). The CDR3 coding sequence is TGTGCCAGCAGTCCGGCAGGGCTGGATGGCTACACCTTC. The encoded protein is CASSPAGLDGYTF.

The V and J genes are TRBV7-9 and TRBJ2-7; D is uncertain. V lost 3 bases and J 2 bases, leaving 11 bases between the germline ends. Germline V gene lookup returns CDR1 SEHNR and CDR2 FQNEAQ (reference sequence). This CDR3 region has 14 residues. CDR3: CASSFVGSPYEQYF. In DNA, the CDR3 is TGTGCCAGCAGCTTTGTAGGGTCCCCCTACGAGCAGTACTTC.

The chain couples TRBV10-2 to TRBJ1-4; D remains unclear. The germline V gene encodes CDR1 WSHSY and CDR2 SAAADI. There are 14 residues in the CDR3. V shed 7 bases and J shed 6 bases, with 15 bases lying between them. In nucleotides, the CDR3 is TGCGCCAGCATGGAGTTTTGGGCGGATGAAAAACTGTTTTTT. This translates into CASMEFWADEKLFF.

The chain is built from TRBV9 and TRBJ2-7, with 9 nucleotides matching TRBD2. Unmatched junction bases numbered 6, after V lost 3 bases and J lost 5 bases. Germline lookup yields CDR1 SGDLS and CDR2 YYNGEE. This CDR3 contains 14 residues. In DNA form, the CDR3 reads TGTGCCAGCAGCGCCGGGACTAGCAACCACGAGCAGTACTTC. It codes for CASSAGTSNHEQYF.

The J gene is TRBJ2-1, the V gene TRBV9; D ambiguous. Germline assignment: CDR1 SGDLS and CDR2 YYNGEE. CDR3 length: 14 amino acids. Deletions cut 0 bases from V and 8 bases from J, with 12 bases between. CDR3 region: CASSVGALGYEQFF. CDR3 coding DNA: TGTGCCAGCAGCGTAGGAGCCCTAGGGTATGAGCAGTTCTTC.

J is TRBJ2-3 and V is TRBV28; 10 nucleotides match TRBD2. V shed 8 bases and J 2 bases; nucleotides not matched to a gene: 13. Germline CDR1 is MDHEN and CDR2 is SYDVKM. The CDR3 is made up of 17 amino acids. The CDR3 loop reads CASPPRSGRKNTDTQYF. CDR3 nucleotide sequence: TGTGCCAGCCCCCCCCGTAGCGGGAGGAAAAACACAGATACGCAGTATTTT. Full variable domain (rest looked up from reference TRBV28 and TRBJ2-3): DVKVTQSSRYLVKRTGEKVFLECVQDMDHENMFWYRQDPGLGLRLIYFSYDVKMKEKGDIPEGYSVSREKKERFSLILESASTNQTSMYLCASPPRSGRKNTDTQYFGPGTRLTVL.

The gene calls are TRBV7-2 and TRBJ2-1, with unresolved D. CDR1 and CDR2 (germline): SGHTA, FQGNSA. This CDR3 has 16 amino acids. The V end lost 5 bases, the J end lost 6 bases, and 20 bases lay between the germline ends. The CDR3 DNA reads TGTGCCAGCAGCCCTAAAGACCTCCATCCATTCAATGAGCAGTTCTTC. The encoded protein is CASSPKDLHPFNEQFF.

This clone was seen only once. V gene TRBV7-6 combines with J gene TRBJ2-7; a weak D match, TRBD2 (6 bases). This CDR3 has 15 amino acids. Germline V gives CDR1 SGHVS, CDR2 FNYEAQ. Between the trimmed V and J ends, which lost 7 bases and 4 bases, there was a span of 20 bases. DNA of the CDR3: TGTGCCAGCACCTCAGAGGAGGGACCTACGTACGAGCAGTACTTC. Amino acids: CASTSEEGPTYEQYF.